Listed below are T cell receptor beta chains from one sample, sequenced in a study of blood T cell repertoires in COVID-19. TCRdb keeps only in-frame clones here, not all; method: immunoSEQ multiplex PCR. The profile covers some 160,000 clones, with 80% to 90% appearing a single time and around a tenth taken by the ten largest. The sequenced sample was peripheral blood. Source of these receptors: a woman aged 70-85 years with COVID-19, enrolled during active disease. CDR3s leave out the opening cysteine and the closing phenylalanine or tryptophan. The order of the fields is J gene, clone size, V gene, CDR3 protein. Rows give clone size only sometimes, using once, few, many, or a class for an expanded clone.

j_gene: TRBJ1-2; abundance: NA; v_gene: TRBV28; CDR3aa: ASSSGVGGGYT
j_gene: TRBJ1-5; abundance: NA; v_gene: TRBV18; CDR3aa: ASSPPQGAGDGSNQPQH
j_gene: TRBJ1-5; abundance: NA; v_gene: TRBV19; CDR3aa: ASSTRTGYSNQPQH
j_gene: TRBJ1-1; abundance: few; v_gene: TRBV25-1; CDR3aa: ASSEFPGDTEAF
j_gene: TRBJ1-1; abundance: NA; v_gene: TRBV18; CDR3aa: ASSRYSEAF
j_gene: TRBJ1-2; abundance: NA; v_gene: TRBV15; CDR3aa: ATSSRDRGKGYGYT
j_gene: TRBJ1-4; abundance: NA; v_gene: TRBV3-1/TRBV3-2; CDR3aa: ASSPGGQGLEKLF
j_gene: TRBJ1-1; abundance: NA; v_gene: TRBV2; CDR3aa: ASSEYPSTGSGTEAF
j_gene: TRBJ2-3; abundance: NA; v_gene: TRBV2; CDR3aa: ASSQVLSTDTQY
j_gene: TRBJ1-2; abundance: once; v_gene: TRBV18; CDR3aa: ASSPGTGGIVGGYT
j_gene: TRBJ2-1; abundance: NA; v_gene: TRBV28; CDR3aa: ASAPYPGQGIYNEQF
j_gene: TRBJ1-2; abundance: NA; v_gene: TRBV18; CDR3aa: ASSRPQGFSVVGYT
j_gene: TRBJ2-3; abundance: NA; v_gene: TRBV29-1; CDR3aa: SARTGTDTQY
j_gene: TRBJ1-2; abundance: NA; v_gene: TRBV19; CDR3aa: ASSGGTADNYGYT
j_gene: TRBJ1-1; abundance: NA; v_gene: TRBV18; CDR3aa: ASSDRLEAF
j_gene: TRBJ1-6; abundance: NA; v_gene: TRBV2; CDR3aa: ASSDSRGLNSPLH
j_gene: TRBJ1-5; abundance: NA; v_gene: TRBV5-8; CDR3aa: ASSLGQLGQPQH
j_gene: TRBJ2-7; abundance: once; v_gene: TRBV7-4; CDR3aa: ASSLQPIDPTGDEQY
j_gene: TRBJ1-4; abundance: NA; v_gene: TRBV6-5; CDR3aa: ASRRGGSFEKLF
j_gene: TRBJ1-2; abundance: NA; v_gene: TRBV7-9; CDR3aa: ASSLGTGLGGYT
j_gene: TRBJ1-2; abundance: NA; v_gene: TRBV2; CDR3aa: ASSELGQGYGYT
j_gene: TRBJ2-2; abundance: NA; v_gene: TRBV7-3; CDR3aa: ASSRTGGPSGELF
j_gene: TRBJ1-2; abundance: NA; v_gene: TRBV2; CDR3aa: ASSADSYGYT
j_gene: TRBJ1-2; abundance: once; v_gene: TRBV5-8; CDR3aa: ASSLVPRNYGYT
j_gene: TRBJ2-2; abundance: NA; v_gene: TRBV4-1; CDR3aa: ASSQVLQGASDTGELF
j_gene: TRBJ2-5; abundance: NA; v_gene: TRBV3-1/TRBV3-2; CDR3aa: ASSPTSGGETQY
j_gene: TRBJ2-7; abundance: NA; v_gene: TRBV28; CDR3aa: ASKRGSTYEQY
j_gene: TRBJ2-2; abundance: once; v_gene: TRBV7-8; CDR3aa: ASSPAGRGTGELF
j_gene: TRBJ1-5; abundance: NA; v_gene: TRBV19; CDR3aa: ASRPTGDNQPQH
j_gene: TRBJ1-1; abundance: NA; v_gene: TRBV5-4; CDR3aa: ASSRRLSMNTEAF
j_gene: TRBJ2-7; abundance: NA; v_gene: TRBV4-2; CDR3aa: ASSQEGTSGDEQY
j_gene: TRBJ1-1; abundance: NA; v_gene: TRBV29-1; CDR3aa: SVAAQGLGYTEAF
j_gene: TRBJ1-2; abundance: NA; v_gene: TRBV28; CDR3aa: ASSSPGTGGMGDNYGYT
j_gene: TRBJ2-1; abundance: NA; v_gene: TRBV3-1/TRBV3-2; CDR3aa: ASSAITSAEQF
j_gene: TRBJ1-1; abundance: NA; v_gene: TRBV2; CDR3aa: ASSLGQGNTEAF
j_gene: TRBJ1-4; abundance: few; v_gene: TRBV9; CDR3aa: ASNFAGNEKLF
j_gene: TRBJ2-6; abundance: NA; v_gene: TRBV19; CDR3aa: ASSMAGGMGGANVLT
j_gene: TRBJ2-2; abundance: once; v_gene: TRBV2; CDR3aa: ASKARGGGLNTGELF
j_gene: TRBJ2-7; abundance: NA; v_gene: TRBV30; CDR3aa: AWRSTGSGIYEQY
j_gene: TRBJ1-5; abundance: NA; v_gene: TRBV28; CDR3aa: ASRGGDLHQPQH
j_gene: TRBJ2-1; abundance: once; v_gene: TRBV19; CDR3aa: ASSPTGVNEQF
j_gene: TRBJ2-1; abundance: NA; v_gene: TRBV9; CDR3aa: ASSASLGGGSRNEQF
j_gene: TRBJ1-2; abundance: NA; v_gene: TRBV9; CDR3aa: ASSSRTRRGGYT
j_gene: TRBJ1-2; abundance: once; v_gene: TRBV7-8; CDR3aa: ASSPEGEGGYT
j_gene: TRBJ2-1; abundance: NA; v_gene: TRBV7-7; CDR3aa: ASSPRAFRGRLNEQF
j_gene: TRBJ1-2; abundance: NA; v_gene: TRBV28; CDR3aa: ASSNTKNYGYT
j_gene: TRBJ1-6; abundance: NA; v_gene: TRBV30; CDR3aa: AWRIGQGTNSPLH
j_gene: TRBJ1-1; abundance: NA; v_gene: TRBV6-5; CDR3aa: ASSYLPGVLNTEAF
j_gene: TRBJ2-4; abundance: NA; v_gene: TRBV30; CDR3aa: AWSRGPKNIQY
j_gene: TRBJ2-5; abundance: NA; v_gene: TRBV2; CDR3aa: ASSRGLPSETQY
j_gene: TRBJ1-1; abundance: NA; v_gene: TRBV14; CDR3aa: ASSLGARAF
j_gene: TRBJ2-3; abundance: NA; v_gene: TRBV7-8; CDR3aa: ASSSKGGEGFTDTQY
j_gene: TRBJ1-6; abundance: NA; v_gene: TRBV6-6; CDR3aa: ASIGEGARNSPLH
j_gene: TRBJ2-2; abundance: NA; v_gene: TRBV5-1; CDR3aa: ASSLATSPGTGELF
j_gene: TRBJ2-7; abundance: NA; v_gene: TRBV2; CDR3aa: ASREGSSEQY
j_gene: TRBJ1-5; abundance: NA; v_gene: TRBV11-2; CDR3aa: ASSLAPTGTPQH